Each of the 16 T cell receptor beta chains below was sequenced from the same sample in a study of T cells in Graves' hyperthyroidism and ophthalmopathy. The investigators amplified TCR beta CDR3 regions from RNA transcripts. The TCR CDR3 first-round RT-PCR relied on the HTBI primer set. TCRdb passed the multiplex PCR reads through MiXCR, listing each CDR3 protein once. The sample holds more than 500,000 distinct CDR3 sequences; 16% are singletons and the top ten take around 4%. The source material was blood. Receptor source: a woman aged 30 to 39 with Graves' hyperthyroidism.

This clonotype was seen more than once but under ten times. The rearrangement links TRBV7-9 to TRBJ2-1; 8 bases agree with TRBD2. The V gene's germline CDR1 is SEHNR and CDR2 FQNEAQ (reference sequence). The CDR3 is made up of 14 amino acids. The junction had 4 bases not matched to a gene; V was cut back by 0 bases and J by 9 bases. CDR3 DNA: TGTGCCAGCAGCTTAGCGAATCGGGGGGGTGAGCAGTTCTTC. As protein: CASSLANRGGEQFF.

CDR3 residues: CAWSKGTSGSNEQFF. CDR3 DNA: TGTGCCTGGAGTAAAGGGACTAGCGGGAGTAATGAGCAGTTCTTC. This sequence joins TRBV30 and TRBJ2-1; the match to TRBD2 covers 14 bases. The V gene's germline CDR1 is GTSNPN and CDR2 SVGIG (reference sequence). This CDR3 region has 15 residues. V shed 2 bases, J shed 7 bases, and the junction held 4 bases outside the gene matches.

The chain carries TRBV2 and TRBJ2-3, with D maybe TRBD1 (6 bases). The CDR3 extends over 17 amino acids. V lost 3 bases and J 0 bases, leaving 16 bases between the germline ends. CDR1 SNHLY and CDR2 FYNNEI come from the germline V gene. DNA of the CDR3: TGTGCCAGCAGTGATTTCCTGGGACACCGCAGCACAGATACGCAGTATTTT. It is translated as CASSDFLGHRSTDTQYF.

This clonotype was recorded at least ten times. The rearrangement uses TRBV5-1 and TRBJ2-3; D uncertain. The CDR3 totals 13 residues. The V end lost 4 bases, the J end lost 4 bases, and 10 bases lay between the germline ends. Germline V CDR1 and CDR2: SGHRS, YFSETQ. CDR3 amino acids: CASSRREADTQYF. The CDR3 DNA sequence: TGCGCCAGCAGCAGGAGAGAGGCAGATACGCAGTATTTT.

This clonotype was counted at least ten times. The V and J genes are TRBV18 and TRBJ1-2; maybe TRBD1 (6 bases). V was clipped by 5 bases and J by 4 bases, with 11 bases between them. From germline, CDR1 is KGHSH and CDR2 LQKENI. This CDR3 comprises 13 residues. CDR3 sequence (DNA): TGTGCCAGCTCAGCAGGGGAGGTCTATGGCTACACCTTC. This sequence encodes CASSAGEVYGYTF.

This clonotype was recorded at least ten times. The rearrangement links TRBV3-1 to TRBJ2-1, with 11 positions matching TRBD2. V shed 6 bases, J shed 9 bases, and the junction held 10 bases outside the gene matches. The V gene's germline CDR1 is LGHDT and CDR2 YNNKEL (reference sequence). The CDR3 has 15 residues. Here the CDR3 reads CASSQTSGERSEQFF. The CDR3, as DNA: TGTGCCAGCAGTCAGACTAGCGGGGAGAGGAGTGAGCAGTTCTTC.

V is TRBV20-1 and J is TRBJ1-5, with D possibly TRBD1 on 5 matching bases. V was cut by 1 base and J by 4 bases, with 11 bases left in between. CDR3 size: 14 residues. CDR1 is DFQATT, CDR2 SNEGSKA, per germline (reference sequence). The chain's CDR3 is CSARAGTFNQPQHF. In DNA, the CDR3 is TGCAGTGCTAGAGCCGGGACCTTTAATCAGCCCCAGCATTTT.

This clonotype was seen at least ten times. The rearrangement joins TRBV11-1 to TRBJ2-3; weak D call: TRBD2 (6 bases). This CDR3 region has 15 residues. CDR1 is SGHAT, CDR2 FQDESV, per germline (reference sequence). V was cut by 0 bases and J by 2 bases, with 9 bases left in between. This CDR3 is CASSLAGTVTDTQYF. The CDR3 DNA sequence: TGTGCCAGCAGCTTAGCGGGGACTGTCACAGATACGCAGTATTTT. The full variable domain, its missing parts supplied by reference TRBV11-1 and TRBJ2-3, is EAEVAQSPRYKITEKSQAVAFWCDPISGHATLYWYRQILGQGPELLVQFQDESVVDDSQLPKDRFSAERLKGVDSTLKIQPAELGDSAMYLCASSLAGTVTDTQYFGPGTRLTVL.

This clonotype was counted ten times or more. This CDR3 reads CASSLAPERNNEQFF. Written as DNA, the CDR3 is TGTGCCAGCAGCTTAGCGCCTGAGCGGAACAATGAGCAGTTCTTC. This chain joins TRBV7-3 and TRBJ2-1; D may be TRBD2 (5 bases). CDR1 is SGHTA and CDR2 is FQGTGA in the germline V gene. V was cut by 2 bases and J by 5 bases, with 13 bases left in between. The CDR3 is 15 amino acids.

This clonotype was counted at least ten times. The chain has TRBV28 and TRBJ2-7; the match to TRBD2 covers 8 bases. The germline V gene has CDR1 MDHEN and CDR2 SYDVKM. This CDR3 is built from 16 residues. Trimming cost V 5 bases and J 1 base; bases outside gene matches: 10. The DNA of the CDR3 is TGTGCCAGCAGTCCCTCCGGGACTAGTCATTCCTACGAGCAGTACTTC. Its protein is CASSPSGTSHSYEQYF.

The chain links TRBV24-1 to TRBJ2-7; D not certain. Germline CDR1 reads KGHDR; CDR2 reads SFDVKD. V shed 1 base and J shed 3 bases, with 6 bases lying between them. The length of the CDR3 is 13 residues. The CDR3 loop is CATSDFSRYEQYF. Written as DNA, the CDR3 is TGTGCCACCAGTGATTTCAGCCGCTACGAGCAGTACTTC.

This rearrangement joins TRBV7-2 to TRBJ2-5; D unresolved. This CDR3 comprises 15 residues. In germline, CDR1 is SGHTA, CDR2 FQGNSA. V lost 4 bases and J lost 4, with 16 bases in between. The CDR3 here is CASSSFIDYIETQYF. CDR3 nucleotides: TGTGCCAGCAGCTCCTTTATTGATTACATAGAGACCCAGTACTTC.

This clonotype was seen at least ten times. The chain combines TRBV28 with TRBJ2-2; perhaps D is TRBD1 or TRBD2 (6 bases each). The V gene's germline CDR1 is MDHEN and CDR2 SYDVKM. Trimming pared 3 bases from V and 6 bases from J, leaving 11 bases between. The CDR3 runs to 14 residues. CDR3: CASSLTRGAGELFF. DNA of the CDR3: TGTGCCAGCAGTTTGACAAGGGGGGCCGGGGAGCTGTTTTTT.

This clonotype has just a few counts. J is TRBJ1-2 and V is TRBV24-1; TRBD1 is a possible D gene (6 bases). Germline CDR1 and CDR2: KGHDR and SFDVKD. With 10 bases removed from V and 11 bases from J, the gap between germline ends came to 13 bases. CDR3 length: 10 amino acids. The CDR3 DNA is TGTGCCACGGTCCAGGGGAAGTACACCTTC. Residues: CATVQGKYTF.

This clonotype was counted ten times or more. The chain joins TRBV12-3 or TRBV12-4 to TRBJ2-3, with 11 bases that match TRBD2. Germline trimming cut 4 bases from V and 6 bases from J; bases unmatched to any gene: 3. The CDR3 runs to 14 residues. The CDR3 bases are TGTGCCAGCAGTTCCTCTAGCGGGAGGGATACGCAGTATTTT. It specifies CASSSSSGRDTQYF.

The chain recombines TRBV12-5 with TRBJ2-7; D unclear. The CDR3 runs to 12 residues. Germline CDR1 and CDR2: LGHNT and FRNRAP. V lost 6 bases to trimming and J lost 2 bases, with 8 bases between them. The CDR3 reads CASGPGPYEQYF. CDR3 sequence (DNA): TGTGCTAGTGGCCCCGGTCCCTACGAGCAGTACTTC. Complete variable domain (other parts from reference TRBV12-5 and TRBJ2-7): DARVTQTPRHKVTEMGQEVTMRCQPILGHNTVFWYRQTMMQGLELLAYFRNRAPLDDSGMPKDRFSAEMPDATLATLKIQPSEPRDSAVYFCASGPGPYEQYFGPGTRLTVT.